These 18 T cell receptor beta chains share one sample of origin, sequenced in a study of OX40 agonist ivuxolimab in advanced cancers. Only in-frame clones appear in the TCRdb table, and some are missing; sequencing was by immunoSEQ multiplex PCR. This sample yields about 77,000 clones, of which roughly 87% are seen a single time; roughly 5.8% belongs to the top ten. The source was CD4+ or CD8+ T cells sorted from blood, collected in a trial of the OX40 agonist ivuxolimab. Receptor source: an adult with an advanced solid tumor such as melanoma, head and neck, liver or kidney cancer.

The chain carries TRBV18 and TRBJ1-1; D gene uncertain. The CDR3 is 11 residues long. Germline CDR1 KGHSH, CDR2 LQKENI. V shed 3 bases and J shed 7 bases, with 6 bases lying between them. CDR3 amino acids: CASSPDGEAFF. In nucleotides, the CDR3 is TGTGCCAGCTCACCTGACGGTGAAGCTTTCTTT.

The chain joins TRBV7-6 to TRBJ1-4; 8 bases are shared with TRBD1. Germline loops: CDR1 SGHVS, CDR2 FNYEAQ. J gave up 5 bases and V 3 bases, and 5 bases lay outside the gene matches. The CDR3 runs to 15 residues. The CDR3 spells CASSLRQGRNEKLFF. CDR3 nucleotide sequence: TGTGCCAGCAGCTTGAGACAGGGGAGAAATGAAAAACTGTTTTTT.

The count of this clone is one. The chain is built from TRBV7-3 and TRBJ2-6, with TRBD1 matching 9 bases. The CDR3 covers 17 residues. CDR1 and CDR2 from the germline V gene are SGHTA and FQGTGA. Trimming took 5 bases from V and 2 from J; bases not matched to a gene: 7. CDR3 region: CASSRDTGGTGANVLTF. CDR3 nucleotide sequence: TGTGCCAGCAGCCGGGATACAGGGGGCACTGGGGCCAACGTCCTGACTTTC.

This clone appeared once. DNA of the CDR3: TGTGCCAGCAGCCACCCAGGGGTGAACACCGGGGAGCTGTTTTTT. Amino acid sequence: CASSHPGVNTGELFF. The rearrangement joins TRBV4-2 to TRBJ2-2, with a tentative D call TRBD1 (6 bases). This CDR3 has 15 residues. Germline CDR1 LGHNA, CDR2 YNFKEQ. V lost 3 bases, J lost 1 base, and 9 bases lay in between.

The V gene is TRBV6-5, the J gene TRBJ2-7; D not certain. V lost 6 bases and J 3 bases, leaving 6 bases between the germline ends. The CDR3 spans 11 residues. Germline CDR1 is MNHEY and CDR2 is SVGAGI. Here the CDR3 reads CASRLGYEQYF. The DNA for the CDR3 is TGTGCCAGCAGACTGGGCTACGAGCAGTACTTC.

This chain connects TRBV5-1 to TRBJ2-1; D might be TRBD2 (6 bases). V lost 4 bases, J lost 6 bases, and 17 bases lay in between. The CDR3 is 15 amino acids. From germline, CDR1 is SGHRS and CDR2 YFSETQ. The CDR3 nucleotides read TGCGCCAGCAGCCTCGGGACTCCCGGAGGCAATGAGCAGTTCTTC. Protein sequence: CASSLGTPGGNEQFF. The whole variable domain, remainder taken from reference TRBV5-1 and TRBJ2-1, is KAGVTQTPRYLIKTRGQQVTLSCSPISGHRSVSWYQQTPGQGLQFLFEYFSETQRNKGNFPGRFSGRQFSNSRSEMNVSTLELGDSALYLCASSLGTPGGNEQFFGPGTRLTVL.

V and J are TRBV21-1 and TRBJ2-7; the table calls TRBD2, which could not be checked here. TRBV21-1 is deemed a pseudogene. The CDR3 runs 18 residues. In nucleotides, the CDR3 is TGTGCCAGCAGCAAAGCAACAGCTGGGACTAGCGGGGTCTACGAGCAGTACTTC. This encodes CASSKATAGTSGVYEQYF.

In nucleotides, the CDR3 is TGTGCCAGCAGCTTGAGGGTCGGAGGCTCAAGATTGCAGTATTTT. It is translated as CASSLRVGGSRLQYF. The rearrangement links TRBV5-4 to TRBJ2-3, with D perhaps matching TRBD2 (5 bases). Trimming removed 1 base from V and 11 bases from J, with 20 bases in between. The CDR3 has 15 amino acids. Germline lookup yields CDR1 SGHNT and CDR2 YYREEE (reference sequence). The whole variable domain, filled in from reference TRBV5-4 and TRBJ2-3, reads ETGVTQSPTHLIKTRGQQVTLRCSSQSGHNTVSWYQQALGQGPQFIFQYYREEENGRGNFPPRFSGLQFPNYSSELNVNALELDDSALYLCASSLRVGGSRLQYFGPGTRLTVL.

The V call is TRBV9, the J call TRBJ2-7; 8 positions agree with TRBD2. V was clipped by 3 bases and J by 2 bases; unmatched bases: 4. There are 14 residues in the CDR3. Germline V gene sequence: CDR1 SGDLS, CDR2 YYNGEE. Here the CDR3 DNA reads TGTGCCAGCAGCGCCACGGGACTAGCCTACGAGCAGTACTTC. Protein: CASSATGLAYEQYF.

This chain links TRBV7-9 with TRBJ1-2; D remains ambiguous. Germline assignment: CDR1 SEHNR and CDR2 FQNEAQ (reference sequence). This CDR3 contains 14 residues. The V end lost 5 bases, the J end lost 3 bases, and 13 bases lay between the germline ends. CDR3 region: CASSPSPGDYGYTF. DNA of the CDR3: TGTGCCAGCAGCCCTAGCCCCGGGGACTATGGCTACACCTTC.

The V and J genes are TRBV6-1 and TRBJ1-2; D is ambiguous. The CDR3 has 13 residues. V dropped 7 bases and J dropped 1 base, with 10 bases sitting between them. Germline V gives CDR1 MNHNS, CDR2 SASEGT. CDR3 protein: CASMTRINYGYTF. Here the CDR3 DNA reads TGTGCCAGCATGACGAGGATTAACTATGGCTACACCTTC.

The chain uses TRBV1 and TRBJ2-7. TRBV1 is a documented pseudogene. The CDR3 covers 13 residues. In DNA, the CDR3 is TGCACCAGCAGCCAAAACTCGGGGGCTCCTCGGGACTTC. Translating gives CTSSQNSGAPRDF.

This chain links TRBV6-1 with TRBJ1-5; D is unresolved. The CDR3 is 8 residues long. Germline V gene lookup returns CDR1 MNHNS and CDR2 SASEGT. Trimming stripped 11 bases from V and 11 bases from J, with 7 bases between. The DNA of the CDR3 is TGTGCCCCCGGGGCCCAGCATTTT. As protein: CAPGAQHF.

This chain joins TRBV30 and TRBJ1-5; 8 bases align to TRBD1. Trimming at V came to 4 bases and at J to 5 bases, leaving 4 bases not matched to a gene. This CDR3 spans 13 amino acids. CDR1 GTSNPN and CDR2 SVGIG come from the germline V gene (reference sequence). CDR3 sequence (DNA): TGTGCCTGGACCAAACAGGGGGATCAGCCCCAGCATTTT. This codes for CAWTKQGDQPQHF.

V gene TRBV6-6 combines with J gene TRBJ2-7; 8 bases fit TRBD1. V trimming: 2 bases; J trimming: 10 bases; junction bases outside the gene matches: 7. The V gene's germline CDR1 is MNHNY and CDR2 SVGAGI (reference sequence). The length of the CDR3 is 13 residues. The CDR3 loop is CASSYRTGYKQYF. CDR3 nucleotide sequence: TGTGCCAGCAGTTACAGGACAGGGTACAAACAGTACTTC.

The V and J genes are TRBV11-1 and TRBJ2-7; the match to TRBD2 covers 8 bases. V shed 3 bases and J 4 bases; nucleotides not matched to a gene: 8. The CDR3 is made up of 15 amino acids. In germline, CDR1 is SGHAT, CDR2 FQDESV (reference sequence). The CDR3 DNA reads as TGTGCCAGCAGCTTGGGACGGGGGGGTCCATACGAGCAGTACTTC. This gives the protein CASSLGRGGPYEQYF.

The chain is built from TRBV30 and TRBJ2-3; the D is unclear. The CDR3 consists of 12 residues. Germline CDR1 reads GTSNPN; CDR2 reads SVGIG (reference sequence). V shed 0 bases and J shed 7 bases, with 8 bases lying between them. The CDR3 DNA reads as TGTGCCTGGAGTGTAGTGACAAATACGCAGTATTTT. Its translation: CAWSVVTNTQYF.

This clone showed up just a few times. The rearrangement links TRBV19 to TRBJ2-7; D might be TRBD2 (5 bases). The CDR3 is 13 residues long. The germline V gene encodes CDR1 LNHDA and CDR2 SQIVND (reference sequence). Trimming cost V 7 bases and J 1 base, with 11 bases left between them. The CDR3 bases are TGTGCCAGTAATCGTGGAGGATCCTACGAGCAGTACTTC. This codes for CASNRGGSYEQYF.